Below, 21 T cell receptor beta chains from the same sample are listed, as sequenced in a study of CD8 T cells in Susac syndrome. Reverse transcription of about 0.5 to 1 ug RNA used random hexamers. TCRdb re-derived calls from the immunoSEQ multiplex PCR reads in MiXCR, one entry per CDR3 protein. The sample records some 130,000 distinct CDR3 sequences, roughly 94% being singletons. The sequenced material came from CD8+ T cells from PBMCs. The receptors derive from a human donor with Susac syndrome.

The chain has TRBV9 and TRBJ2-1; the D gene is possibly TRBD2 (6 bases). V lost 3 bases and J lost 8, with 12 bases in between. Per the germline V gene, CDR1 is SGDLS and CDR2 is YYNGEE. The length of the CDR3 is 13 residues. The CDR3 DNA reads as TGTGCCAGCAGCGGGGGAGGTAGCCATGAGCAGTTCTTC. Its translation is CASSGGGSHEQFF.

This rearrangement joins TRBV6-9 to TRBJ2-3; TRBD1 agrees at 8 bases. With 8 bases clipped from V and 2 bases from J, the junction kept 12 bases outside the gene matches. The CDR3 sequence is 16 residues long. Germline values: CDR1 MNHGY, CDR2 SVAAGI. CDR3 sequence: CASPRTGLRDTDTQYF. CDR3 sequence (DNA): TGTGCCAGCCCTCGGACAGGGCTTAGAGACACAGATACGCAGTATTTT.

This chain joins TRBV2 and TRBJ2-4, with 7 nucleotides matching TRBD1. V was pared by 7 bases and J by 0 bases, with 12 bases of the junction left unmatched. The CDR3 has 17 amino acids. Germline V gene lookup returns CDR1 SNHLY and CDR2 FYNNEI. CDR3: CASNLPGQTLAKNIQYF. CDR3 DNA sequence: TGTGCCAGCAACCTGCCGGGACAGACCTTAGCCAAAAACATTCAGTACTTC.

The chain employs TRBV7-3 and TRBJ1-1, with D unresolved. Germline loops: CDR1 SGHTA, CDR2 FQGTGA. CDR3 length equals 16 residues. Trimming took 5 bases from V and 4 from J, leaving 20 bases between them. CDR3 bases: TGTGCCAGCAGCCAATGGGGTCCGGGCGTGGTCACTGAAGCTTTCTTT. This gives the protein CASSQWGPGVVTEAFF.

The chain employs TRBV9 and TRBJ2-2; perhaps TRBD2 as D (6 bases). The germline V gene has CDR1 SGDLS and CDR2 YYNGEE. V lost 3 bases and J 5 bases, leaving 8 bases between the germline ends. This CDR3 region has 13 residues. CDR3 DNA sequence: TGTGCCAGCAGCGGTGGGGGGACCGGGGAGCTGTTTTTT. Protein: CASSGGGTGELFF.

The CDR3 sequence: CSARDLQVGNQPQHF. CDR3 nucleotides: TGCAGTGCTAGAGACCTACAGGTGGGGAATCAGCCCCAGCATTTT. This chain links TRBV20-1 with TRBJ1-5, with a tentative D call TRBD1 (5 bases). Per germline, CDR1 DFQATT and CDR2 SNEGSKA (reference sequence). CDR3 length: 15 amino acids. V lost 0 bases to trimming and J lost 4 bases, with 13 bases between them.

J is TRBJ2-1 and V is TRBV12-3 or TRBV12-4, with 9 positions matching TRBD2. Trimming cost V 3 bases and J 5 bases; bases outside gene matches: 8. The CDR3 totals 16 residues. The CDR3 nucleotides are TGTGCCAGCAGTTTCCTCGAGACTAGCGGCAACAATGAGCAGTTCTTC. Its translation: CASSFLETSGNNEQFF.

This chain joins TRBV11-2 and TRBJ2-7; 7 bases are shared with TRBD1. V lost 4 bases, J lost 0 bases, and 3 bases stayed unmatched. CDR3 size: 14 residues. CDR1 SGHAT and CDR2 FQNNGV come from the germline V gene. CDR3 protein: CASSSRDSSYEQYF. The CDR3 DNA reads as TGTGCCAGCAGCTCCCGGGACAGCTCCTACGAGCAGTACTTC. The entire variable domain, with the rest obtained from reference TRBV11-2 and TRBJ2-7, is as follows: EAGVAQSPRYKIIEKRQSVAFWCNPISGHATLYWYQQILGQGPKLLIQFQNNGVVDDSQLPKDRFSAERLKGVDSTLKIQPAKLEDSAVYLCASSSRDSSYEQYFGPGTRLTVT.

The V and J genes are TRBV4-1 and TRBJ1-5; 8 bases agree with TRBD1. The germline gives CDR1 MGHRA, CDR2 YSYEKL. The V and J ends lost 1 base and 0 bases, in that order; junction bases with no gene match: 2. The CDR3 length is 16 residues. The CDR3 DNA reads as TGCGCCAGCAGCCAAGGACAGGGGAATAGCAATCAGCCCCAGCATTTT. Encoded protein: CASSQGQGNSNQPQHF.

V usage is TRBV4-1 and J usage is TRBJ1-1; 8 bases map to TRBD1. The V segment lost 4 bases and the J segment 6 bases; nucleotides outside the gene matches: 10. Per the germline V gene, CDR1 is MGHRA and CDR2 is YSYEKL. The CDR3 is 15 amino acids. CDR3 sequence reads: CASSRPGQDFPEAFF. The CDR3 DNA sequence: TGCGCCAGCAGCCGACCGGGACAGGATTTTCCTGAAGCTTTCTTT.

This chain uses TRBV25-1 with TRBJ2-1; perhaps TRBD2 as D (5 bases). Trimming shortened V by 10 bases and J by 8 bases, and 21 bases separated the two germline ends. This CDR3 is 14 amino acids long. Germline loops: CDR1 MGHDK, CDR2 SYGVNS. The CDR3 region is CANKEAPVLHEQFF. The DNA of the CDR3 is TGTGCCAACAAGGAGGCTCCCGTGCTCCATGAGCAGTTCTTC.

This chain joins TRBV9 and TRBJ2-3; no clear D. The V end was cut by 2 bases, the J end by 4 bases, with 5 bases between. This CDR3 spans 12 amino acids. Germline CDR1 and CDR2: SGDLS and YYNGEE. The CDR3 loop is CASSVNSDTQYF. The CDR3 bases are TGTGCCAGCAGCGTCAATTCAGATACGCAGTATTTT. Full variable domain (missing parts from reference TRBV9 and TRBJ2-3): DSGVTQTPKHLITATGQRVTLRCSPRSGDLSVYWYQQSLDQGLQFLIQYYNGEERAKGNILERFSAQQFPDLHSELNLSSLELGDSALYFCASSVNSDTQYFGPGTRLTVL.

This chain connects TRBV12-3 or TRBV12-4 to TRBJ2-1; D uncertain. CDR3 length: 10 residues. V lost 4 bases and J 11 bases, leaving 6 bases between the germline ends. The DNA for the CDR3 is TGTGCCAGCAGTTCCCCTAAGCAGTTCTTC. It translates to CASSSPKQFF.

V is TRBV2 and J is TRBJ2-1; D may be TRBD1 (6 bases). Trimming removed 6 bases from V and 6 bases from J, with 6 bases in between. The CDR3 runs 11 residues. Germline CDR1 and CDR2: SNHLY and FYNNEI. The CDR3: CASRDSNEQFF. Written as DNA, the CDR3 is TGTGCCAGCAGGGACAGCAATGAGCAGTTCTTC.

The chain has TRBV3-1 and TRBJ2-4; weak D call: TRBD1 (5 bases). CDR3 length: 18 amino acids. CDR1 and CDR2 (germline): LGHDT, YNNKEL (reference sequence). V gave up 0 bases and J gave up 0 bases, with 15 bases separating them. The CDR3 region has the DNA TGTGCCAGCAGCCAAGACTGGGGCCCCCAGCTAGCCAAAAACATTCAGTACTTC. It codes for CASSQDWGPQLAKNIQYF.

The V gene is TRBV5-8, the J gene TRBJ2-2; the D is unclear. Germline loops: CDR1 SGHTS, CDR2 YDEGEE. There are 14 residues in the CDR3. Trimming took 4 bases from V and 5 from J, leaving 12 bases between them. The DNA for the CDR3 is TGTGCCAGCAGCCCCCGATACGGGACCGGGGAGCTGTTTTTT. Translation gives CASSPRYGTGELFF.

The chain is built from TRBV9 and TRBJ2-2; D unclear. Germline CDR1 is SGDLS and CDR2 is YYNGEE. Trimming took off 3 bases at V and 2 bases at J, with 14 bases between the two ends. This CDR3 has 16 amino acids. CDR3 sequence (DNA): TGTGCCAGCAGCGCCCCCGGGCCCCCTAACACCGGGGAGCTGTTTTTT. Its protein is CASSAPGPPNTGELFF.

V and J are TRBV15 and TRBJ2-1; no firm D call. V was pared by 0 bases and J by 4 bases, with 10 bases between. Germline CDR1 is LNHNV and CDR2 is YYDKDF (reference sequence). The CDR3 runs to 15 residues. The CDR3 region is CATSREVRIYNEQFF. As DNA, the CDR3 is TGTGCCACCAGCAGAGAAGTCAGGATATACAATGAGCAGTTCTTC.

The chain uses TRBV7-9 and TRBJ1-5, with D uncertain. Germline CDR1 and CDR2: SEHNR and FQNEAQ (reference sequence). V was clipped by 3 bases and J by 4 bases, with 7 bases between them. This CDR3 spans 13 amino acids. The DNA of the CDR3 is TGTGCCAGCAGCTTTCGGGTGAATCAGCCCCAGCATTTT. The encoded protein is CASSFRVNQPQHF.

This chain uses TRBV5-1 with TRBJ2-6; D unclear. V was clipped by 6 bases and J by 0 bases, with 13 bases between them. This CDR3 is 16 amino acids long. Germline V gene data show CDR1 as SGHRS and CDR2 as YFSETQ. CDR3 sequence: CASKVPSISGANVLTF. In nucleotides, the CDR3 is TGCGCCAGCAAAGTTCCGTCCATCTCTGGGGCCAACGTCCTGACTTTC.

J is TRBJ1-5 and V is TRBV12-3 or TRBV12-4; possible D gene TRBD1, 5 bases. The CDR3 has 14 residues. Trimming removed 6 bases at V and 3 bases at J, with 12 bases between. For the CDR3, the DNA is TGTGCCAGCAGAGCCGGGGGGTTCAATCAGCCCCAGCATTTT. It is translated as CASRAGGFNQPQHF.